This T cell receptor beta chain was captured in a study of early T cells in non-severe SARS-CoV-2 infection. Overall study context: The study sequenced bulk RNA from unsorted whole blood, with chains unpaired.

The V gene's germline CDR1 is LGHNA and CDR2 YSLEER. Trimming pared 1 base from V and 3 bases from J, leaving 11 bases between. There are 15 residues in the CDR3. Many counts were recorded for this clonotype. Antigen specificity is unknown. The study, taken as a whole, reports: VDJdb matching skewed toward anti-spike CD8 responses, missing private and CD4 specificities.

The TCR library protocol was used to attach unique molecular identifiers. These identifiers were attached to individual cDNA molecules. TCRdb passed the 5' RACE reads through MiXCR, listing each CDR3 protein once. The data contain around 40,000 distinct CDR3 sequences, roughly 5.7% of them singletons. Sample: whole blood. The genes are TRBV4-3 and TRBJ2-3, with D perhaps matching TRBD1 (5 bases). The source of this sequence is an adult who was a healthcare worker with PCR-confirmed SARS-CoV-2 infection or an uninfected control (not recorded which). CDR3 DNA sequence: TGCGCCAGCAGCCAAGCAACAGGTGGGACAGATACGCAGTATTTT. This translates into CASSQATGGTDTQYF.